This is a list of T cell receptor beta chains from one sample in a study of human T cells and chemical hapten exposure. TCRdb re-called the RACE reads through MiXCR, storing one row per CDR3 protein. The sample shows more than 250,000 distinct CDR3 sequences, 8.6% of them seen only once. Here the sequenced sample was whole blood, taken in connection with sensitization to the hapten diphenylcyclopropenone (DPC). These receptors were collected from a woman in her thirties or forties with alopecia areata. Some clones in this sample may be carry-over from other donors' samples. The CDR3 runs from the conserved cysteine through the conserved F or W. A D gene is named only where the DNA matches it firmly. The size entry is marked missing in some rows and otherwise reads once, few, many or a size class.

TRBJ2-2,19,TRBD2,few,TRBV6-2/TRBV6-3,CASSGGLAGVGPNTGELFF,TGTGCCAGCAGTGGGGGACTAGCGGGAGTAGGCCCGAACACCGGGGAGCTGTTTTTT
TRBJ2-1,15,TRBD2,-,TRBV20-1,CSAPSGRVGYNEQFF,TGCAGTGCTCCTAGCGGGAGGGTGGGATACAATGAGCAGTTCTTC
TRBJ2-1,13,-,-,TRBV7-6,CASSHLSGNEQFF,TGTGCCAGCAGCCACCTGAGTGGGAATGAGCAGTTCTTC
TRBJ1-6,14,-,many,TRBV29-1,CSARSEQKNSPLHF,TGCAGCGCCCGATCGGAACAAAAAAATTCACCCCTCCACTTT
TRBJ1-5,12,-,few,TRBV20-1,CSASEMNQPQHF,TGCAGTGCTAGTGAGATGAATCAGCCCCAGCATTTT
TRBJ2-2,16,-,-,TRBV27,CASSSTTAASTGELFF,TGTGCCAGCAGTTCCACGACAGCCGCGAGCACCGGGGAGCTGTTTTTT
TRBJ2-7,16,-,few,TRBV5-1,CASSWGAAATNYEQYF,TGCGCCAGCAGCTGGGGGGCCGCCGCGACCAATTACGAGCAGTACTTC
TRBJ2-3,14,-,few,TRBV11-1,CASSLSRSTDTQYF,TGTGCCAGCAGCTTAAGTCGGTCCACAGATACGCAGTATTTT
TRBJ1-5,13,-,few,TRBV11-2,CASSFLKDQPQHF,TGTGCCAGCAGCTTTTTGAAGGATCAGCCCCAGCATTTT
TRBJ2-1,14,-,few,TRBV4-3,CASSHGGAHNEQFF,TGCGCCAGCAGCCACGGCGGCGCCCACAATGAGCAGTTCTTC
TRBJ2-5,17,TRBD2,few,TRBV12-3/TRBV12-4,CASSLIGLAGVQETQYF,TGTGCCAGCAGTTTAATAGGGCTAGCGGGAGTTCAAGAGACCCAGTACTTC
TRBJ1-5,14,-,few,TRBV2,CASTGSYSNQPQHF,TGTGCCAGCACCGGCAGTTATAGCAATCAGCCCCAGCATTTT
TRBJ2-3,15,TRBD2,many,TRBV6-2/TRBV6-3,CASSILAGYTDTQYF,TGTGCCAGCAGTATTCTAGCGGGATACACAGATACGCAGTATTTT
TRBJ2-5,14,TRBD2,-,TRBV29-1,CSVGPGGRRETQYF,TGCAGCGTTGGGCCCGGCGGGAGGAGAGAGACCCAGTACTTC
TRBJ2-3,14,-,few,TRBV7-3,CASRKGGPTDTQYF,TGTGCCAGCAGGAAAGGCGGCCCCACAGATACGCAGTATTTT
TRBJ2-2,15,TRBD1,-,TRBV28,CASRTGGTGTGELFF,TGTGCCAGCAGAACAGGGGGCACGGGGACCGGGGAGCTGTTTTTT
TRBJ2-1,11,-,few,TRBV9,CASPLSHEQFF,TGTGCCAGTCCACTTTCTCACGAGCAGTTCTTC
TRBJ1-1,12,-,many,TRBV27,CASSTGNTEAFF,TGTGCCAGTTCGACAGGGAACACTGAAGCTTTCTTT
TRBJ2-3,13,-,few,TRBV28,CASSPPAIHTQYF,TGTGCCAGCAGTCCCCCGGCTATACATACGCAGTATTTT
TRBJ2-5,15,TRBD2,-,TRBV2,CASSSQLASQETQYF,TGTGCCAGCTCCTCACAACTAGCGAGTCAAGAGACCCAGTACTTC
TRBJ1-5,14,-,-,TRBV29-1,CSVAGDRSNQPQHF,TGCAGCGTCGCAGGGGACCGTAGCAATCAGCCCCAGCATTTT
TRBJ2-3,16,TRBD2,-,TRBV5-4,CASSFVSGTSTDTQYF,TGTGCCAGCAGCTTCGTTAGCGGGACTAGCACAGATACGCAGTATTTT
TRBJ2-7,14,TRBD2,many,TRBV9,CASSPPGTIYEQYF,TGTGCCAGCAGCCCCCCCGGGACTATCTACGAGCAGTACTTC
TRBJ2-3,16,TRBD2,many,TRBV7-2,CASSPRAAGVADTQYF,TGTGCCAGCAGCCCCCGGGCGGCGGGAGTTGCAGATACGCAGTATTTT
TRBJ2-7,15,TRBD1,few,TRBV20-1,CSATQGTVGGYEQYF,TGCAGTGCCACACAAGGGACAGTTGGGGGCTACGAGCAGTACTTC
TRBJ2-1,17,TRBD2,few,TRBV7-9,CASTLTSGSLVYNEQFF,TGTGCCAGCACCTTGACTAGCGGGAGCCTAGTTTACAATGAGCAGTTCTTC
TRBJ1-1,13,-,-,TRBV6-2/TRBV6-3,CASSPQGGTEAFF,TGTGCCAGCAGTCCCCAGGGCGGGACTGAAGCTTTCTTT
TRBJ2-7,16,-,few,TRBV12-3/TRBV12-4,CASSLGAGRYSYEQYF,TGTGCCAGCAGTTTAGGGGCCGGACGGTACTCCTACGAGCAGTACTTC
TRBJ2-3,15,-,few,TRBV2,CASSEGADAQDTQYF,TGTGCCAGCAGTGAAGGGGCAGACGCTCAGGATACGCAGTATTTT
TRBJ1-5,15,-,-,TRBV6-1,CASADSQGGKVPQHF,TGTGCCAGCGCCGACTCCCAGGGAGGAAAAGTTCCCCAGCATTTT
TRBJ2-1,15,TRBD2,-,TRBV5-4,CASSLGTSFAREQFF,TGTGCCAGCAGCTTGGGGACTAGCTTTGCGAGGGAGCAGTTCTTC
TRBJ2-6,15,-,many,TRBV29-1,CSVAARGSGANVLTF,TGCAGCGTGGCGGCGCGGGGTTCTGGGGCCAACGTCCTGACTTTC
TRBJ2-3,17,TRBD2,-,TRBV4-2,CASSRTSGISSTDTQYF,TGTGCCAGCAGTAGGACTAGCGGCATATCTAGCACAGATACGCAGTATTTT
TRBJ2-2,15,TRBD2,few,TRBV7-3,CASSPLAGEGGELFF,TGTGCCAGCAGCCCATTAGCGGGAGAAGGCGGGGAGCTGTTTTTT
TRBJ2-2,14,-,-,TRBV9,CASNLGHNTGELFF,TGTGCCAGCAACCTCGGACACAACACCGGGGAGCTGTTTTTT
TRBJ2-2,15,-,few,TRBV29-1,CSVLSGRQVTGELFF,TGCAGCGTTCTTTCTGGGCGGCAGGTCACCGGGGAGCTGTTTTTT
TRBJ1-1,12,-,few,TRBV29-1,CSVAGVGTEAFF,TGCAGCGTTGCTGGGGTAGGCACTGAAGCTTTCTTT
TRBJ2-7,11,-,few,TRBV28,CASREDYEQYF,TGTGCCAGCAGGGAGGACTACGAGCAGTACTTC
TRBJ1-5,13,-,-,TRBV10-3,CAIRGALGQPQHF,TGTGCCATCAGAGGGGCCCTGGGACAGCCCCAGCATTTT
TRBJ2-1,15,TRBD2,many,TRBV15,CATSGGLAEFNEQFF,TGTGCCACCAGCGGCGGACTAGCGGAGTTCAATGAGCAGTTCTTC
TRBJ1-6,13,-,-,TRBV2,CASETNGDSPLHF,TGTGCCAGCGAGACGAATGGGGATTCACCCCTCCACTTT
TRBJ1-6,14,TRBD1,-,TRBV7-6,CASRFGQVDSPLHF,TGTGCCAGCAGATTCGGACAGGTGGATTCACCCCTCCACTTT
TRBJ2-1,14,TRBD1,-,TRBV6-1,CASGSRQGRNEQFF,TGTGCCAGCGGGTCCCGACAGGGTAGGAATGAGCAGTTCTTC
TRBJ2-3,16,-,few,TRBV9,CASSPRSDGGTDTQYF,TGTGCCAGCAGCCCCCGGTCCGACGGCGGCACAGATACGCAGTATTTT
TRBJ2-1,17,TRBD2,few,TRBV3-1,CASSPGGASGRVYEQFF,TGTGCCAGCAGCCCCGGGGGGGCCAGCGGGAGAGTCTATGAGCAGTTCTTC
TRBJ2-1,13,-,-,TRBV24-1,CATSGTGRNEQFF,TGTGCCACCAGTGGGACGGGTCGGAATGAGCAGTTCTTC
TRBJ1-6,15,TRBD1,-,TRBV6-6,CASSYTGQGRSPLHF,TGTGCCAGCAGTTACACTGGACAGGGGAGGTCACCCCTCCACTTT
TRBJ1-1,17,-,-,TRBV6-6,CASSYDPGELVGTEAFF,TGTGCCAGCAGTTACGACCCAGGGGAACTGGTGGGAACTGAAGCTTTCTTT
TRBJ2-7,16,TRBD2,few,TRBV4-3,CASSQSTLADSYEQYF,TGCGCCAGCAGCCAAAGTACTCTAGCGGACTCCTACGAGCAGTACTTC
TRBJ1-1,16,TRBD1,few,TRBV5-1,CASRRAGGLLNTEAFF,TGCGCCAGCAGGAGGGCAGGGGGCCTACTGAACACTGAAGCTTTCTTT
TRBJ2-1,15,-,few,TRBV30,CAWSRASFKGNEQFF,TGTGCCTGGAGTAGGGCTAGCTTCAAAGGAAATGAGCAGTTCTTC